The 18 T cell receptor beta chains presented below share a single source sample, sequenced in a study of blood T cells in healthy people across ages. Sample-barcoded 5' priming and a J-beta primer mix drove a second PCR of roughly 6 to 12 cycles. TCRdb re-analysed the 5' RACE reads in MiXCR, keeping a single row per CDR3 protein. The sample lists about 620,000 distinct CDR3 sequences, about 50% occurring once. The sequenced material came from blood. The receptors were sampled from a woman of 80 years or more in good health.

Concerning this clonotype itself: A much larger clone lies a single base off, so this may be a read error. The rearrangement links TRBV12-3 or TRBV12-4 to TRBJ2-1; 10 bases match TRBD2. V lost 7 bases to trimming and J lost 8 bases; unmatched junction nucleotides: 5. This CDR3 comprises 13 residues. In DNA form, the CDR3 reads TGTGCCAGCACCTTAGCGGGAGGTGATGAGCAGTTCTTC. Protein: CASTLAGGDEQFF.

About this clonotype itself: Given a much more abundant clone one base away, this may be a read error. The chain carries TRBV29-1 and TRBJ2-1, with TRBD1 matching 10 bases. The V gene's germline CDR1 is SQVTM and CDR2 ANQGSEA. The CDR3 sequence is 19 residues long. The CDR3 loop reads CSVVPGQGKGGLTINGQFF. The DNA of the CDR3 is TGCAGCGTTGTCCCGGGACAGGGGAAGGGGGGACTGACCATAAATGGGCAGTTCTTC.

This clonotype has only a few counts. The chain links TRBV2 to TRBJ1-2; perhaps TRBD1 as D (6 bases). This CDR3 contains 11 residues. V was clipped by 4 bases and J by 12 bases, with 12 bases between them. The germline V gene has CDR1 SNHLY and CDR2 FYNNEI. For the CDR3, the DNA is TGTGCCAGCAGTGTAGAAACAGGGAACACCTTC. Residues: CASSVETGNTF.

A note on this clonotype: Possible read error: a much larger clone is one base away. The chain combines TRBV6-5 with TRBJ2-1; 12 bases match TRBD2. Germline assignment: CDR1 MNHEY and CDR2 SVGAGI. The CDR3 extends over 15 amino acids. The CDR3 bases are TGTGTCAGCAGTCATAAGACTAGCGGGAGAGGTGAGCAGTTCTTC. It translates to CVSSHKTSGRGEQFF.

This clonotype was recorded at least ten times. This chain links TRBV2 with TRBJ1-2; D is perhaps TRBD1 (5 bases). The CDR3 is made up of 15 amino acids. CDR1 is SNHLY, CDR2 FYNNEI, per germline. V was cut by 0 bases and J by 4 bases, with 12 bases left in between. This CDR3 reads CASSEARQTAYGYTF. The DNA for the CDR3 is TGTGCCAGCAGTGAAGCGCGCCAGACAGCCTATGGCTACACCTTC.

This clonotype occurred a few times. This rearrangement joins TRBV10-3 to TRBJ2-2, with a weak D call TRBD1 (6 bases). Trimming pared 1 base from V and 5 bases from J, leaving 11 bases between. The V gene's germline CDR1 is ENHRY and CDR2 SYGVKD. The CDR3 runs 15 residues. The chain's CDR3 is CAISEFGGRTGELFF. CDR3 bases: TGTGCCATCAGTGAGTTTGGGGGCAGGACCGGGGAGCTGTTTTTT.

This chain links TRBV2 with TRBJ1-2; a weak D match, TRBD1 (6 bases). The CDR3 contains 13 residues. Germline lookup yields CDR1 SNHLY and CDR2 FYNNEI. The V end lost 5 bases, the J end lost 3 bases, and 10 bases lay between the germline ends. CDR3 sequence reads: CASSTGSDYGYTF. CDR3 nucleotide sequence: TGTGCCAGCAGTACAGGGTCCGACTATGGCTACACCTTC.

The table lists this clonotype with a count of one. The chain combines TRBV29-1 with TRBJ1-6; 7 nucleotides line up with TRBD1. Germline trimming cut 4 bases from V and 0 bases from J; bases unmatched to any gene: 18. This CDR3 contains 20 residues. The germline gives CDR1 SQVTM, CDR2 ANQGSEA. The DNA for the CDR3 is TGCAGCGTTGTCCCCCTCCCGGGACAGTCCAAGAGCTCCTATAATTCACCCCTCCACTTT. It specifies CSVVPLPGQSKSSYNSPLHF.

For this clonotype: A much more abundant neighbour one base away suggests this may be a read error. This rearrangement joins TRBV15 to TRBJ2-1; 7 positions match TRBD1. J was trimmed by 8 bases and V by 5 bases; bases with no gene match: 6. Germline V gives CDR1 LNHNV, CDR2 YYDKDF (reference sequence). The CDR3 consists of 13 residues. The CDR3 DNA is TGTGCCACCAGCTCCCGGGACAGCGATGAGCAGTTCTTC. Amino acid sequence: CATSSRDSDEQFF.

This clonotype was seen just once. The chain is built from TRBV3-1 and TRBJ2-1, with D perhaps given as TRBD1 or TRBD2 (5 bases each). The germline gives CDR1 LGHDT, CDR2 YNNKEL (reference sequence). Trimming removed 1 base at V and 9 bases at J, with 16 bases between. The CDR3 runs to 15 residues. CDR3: CASSQGVNGAREQFF. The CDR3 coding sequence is TGTGCCAGCAGCCAAGGAGTGAACGGGGCCCGTGAGCAGTTCTTC.

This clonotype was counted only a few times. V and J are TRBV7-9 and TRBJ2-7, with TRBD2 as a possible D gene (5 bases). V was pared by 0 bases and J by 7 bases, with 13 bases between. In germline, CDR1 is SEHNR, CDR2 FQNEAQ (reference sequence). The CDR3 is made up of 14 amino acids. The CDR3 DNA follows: TGTGCCAGCAGCTTAGCCGCGGACTCAAATGAGCAGTACTTC. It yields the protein CASSLAADSNEQYF. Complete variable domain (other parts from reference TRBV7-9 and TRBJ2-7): DTGVSQNPRHKITKRGQNVTFRCDPISEHNRLYWYRQTLGQGPEFLTYFQNEAQLEKSRLLSDRFSAERPKGSFSTLEIQRTEQGDSAMYLCASSLAADSNEQYFGPGTRLTVT.

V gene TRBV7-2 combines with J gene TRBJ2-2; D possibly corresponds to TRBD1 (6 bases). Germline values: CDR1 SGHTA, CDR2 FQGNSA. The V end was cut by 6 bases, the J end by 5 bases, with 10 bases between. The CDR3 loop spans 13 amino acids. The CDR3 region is CASRDSPTGELFF. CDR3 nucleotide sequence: TGTGCCAGCAGGGACAGTCCTACCGGGGAGCTGTTTTTT.

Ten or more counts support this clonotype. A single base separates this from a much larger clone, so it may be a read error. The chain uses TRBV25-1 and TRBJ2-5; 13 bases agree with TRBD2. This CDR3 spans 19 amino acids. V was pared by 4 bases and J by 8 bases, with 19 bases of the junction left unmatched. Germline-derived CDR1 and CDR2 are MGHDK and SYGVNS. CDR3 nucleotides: TGTGCCAGCAGTGTCCGAGGGACTACTAGCGGGAGGGCCTGGGATACCCAGTACTTC. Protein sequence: CASSVRGTTSGRAWDTQYF.

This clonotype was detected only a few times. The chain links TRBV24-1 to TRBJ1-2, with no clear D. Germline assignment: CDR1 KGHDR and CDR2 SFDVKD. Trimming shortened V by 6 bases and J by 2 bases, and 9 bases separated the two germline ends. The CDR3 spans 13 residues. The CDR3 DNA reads TGTGCCACCAGTTCTCCGGGAAACTATGGCTACACCTTC. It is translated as CATSSPGNYGYTF.

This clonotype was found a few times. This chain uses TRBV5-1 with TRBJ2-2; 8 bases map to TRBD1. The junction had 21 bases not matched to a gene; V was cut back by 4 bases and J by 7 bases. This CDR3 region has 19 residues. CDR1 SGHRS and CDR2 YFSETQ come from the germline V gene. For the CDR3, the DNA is TGCGCCAGCAGCCGCAAGGGTTCACCGGGACAGGAGGTTTTCGGGGAGCTGTTTTTT. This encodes CASSRKGSPGQEVFGELFF.

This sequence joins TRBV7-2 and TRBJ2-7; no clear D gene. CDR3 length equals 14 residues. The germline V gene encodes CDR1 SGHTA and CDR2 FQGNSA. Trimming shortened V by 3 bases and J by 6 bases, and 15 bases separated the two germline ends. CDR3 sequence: CASSLSRAAPEQYF. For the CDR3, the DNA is TGTGCCAGCAGCTTGTCACGGGCGGCCCCCGAGCAGTACTTC.

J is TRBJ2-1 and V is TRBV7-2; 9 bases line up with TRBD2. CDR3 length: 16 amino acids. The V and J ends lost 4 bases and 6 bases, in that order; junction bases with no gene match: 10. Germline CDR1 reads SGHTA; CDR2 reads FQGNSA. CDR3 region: CASSSTGAGGSNEQFF. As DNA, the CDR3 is TGTGCCAGCAGCTCAACGGGAGCGGGGGGTAGCAATGAGCAGTTCTTC.

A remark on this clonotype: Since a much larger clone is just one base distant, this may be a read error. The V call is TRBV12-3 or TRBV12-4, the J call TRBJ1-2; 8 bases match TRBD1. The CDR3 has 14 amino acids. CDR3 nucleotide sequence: TGTGCCAGCAGTTTCCGGGACAGGCTATATGGCCACACCTTC. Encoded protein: CASSFRDRLYGHTF.